The TCR beta chain described here comes from a study of blood T cells in healthy people across ages. Germline V lookup: CDR1 MNHNS, CDR2 SASEGT. With 5 bases clipped from V and 5 bases from J, the junction kept 11 bases outside the gene matches. CDR3 size: 17 residues. The study's findings and limits: Naive T cell percentage showed a strong correlation with TCR beta diversity.

This clonotype was seen more than once but under ten times. The antigen is not known. For the second PCR, which ran for roughly 6 to 12 cycles, a sample-barcoded 5' primer and a J-beta primer mix were used. Using its own MiXCR run on the 5' RACE reads, TCRdb lists one record per CDR3 protein. The sample lists roughly 570,000 distinct CDR3 sequences, 25% to 30% occurring once. The chain has TRBV6-1 and TRBJ2-5; 13 positions match TRBD2. This clonotype was obtained from a woman in her 70s in good health. Specimen: blood. CDR3 sequence (DNA): TGTGCCAGCAGTACCGGGACTAGCGGGGCCGGGGTTGAGACCCAGTACTTC. It specifies CASSTGTSGAGVETQYF.